The clone carrying this T cell receptor (beta chain) was seen a few times. The data were taken from a study of blood T cells in healthy people across ages. Through a sample-barcoded 5' primer and a J-beta primer mix, a second PCR was run for about 6 to 11 cycles. Each CDR3 protein gets one entry after TCRdb re-called the 5' RACE reads with MiXCR. Here the sample spans fewer than 900,000 distinct CDR3 sequences, 35% to 40% being singletons. The germline CDR1 and CDR2 sequences are DFQATT and SNEGSKA (reference sequence). The ends lost 6 bases at V and 7 bases at J; junction bases unmatched: 12. The CDR3 length is 15 residues. Those donating, healthy Caucasian individuals from Russia, were aged roughly 6 to 95.

The sequenced material came from blood. The receptor was isolated from a man aged 18 to 29 in good health. The chain joins TRBV20-1 to TRBJ1-6; 7 bases are shared with TRBD1. The CDR3 spells CSAHNSGGKNSPLHF. The DNA for the CDR3 is TGCAGTGCCCACAACTCAGGGGGTAAAAATTCACCCCTCCACTTT.